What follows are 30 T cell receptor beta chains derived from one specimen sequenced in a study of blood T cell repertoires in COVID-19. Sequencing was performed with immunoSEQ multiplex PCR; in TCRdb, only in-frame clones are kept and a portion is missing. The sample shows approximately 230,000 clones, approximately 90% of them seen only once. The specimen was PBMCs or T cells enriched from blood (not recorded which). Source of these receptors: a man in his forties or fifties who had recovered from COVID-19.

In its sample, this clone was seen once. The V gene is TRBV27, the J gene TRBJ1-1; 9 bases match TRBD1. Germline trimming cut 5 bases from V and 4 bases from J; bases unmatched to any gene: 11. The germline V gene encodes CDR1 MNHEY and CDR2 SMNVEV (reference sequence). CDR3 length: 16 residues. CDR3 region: CASSTVVTGGRTEAFF. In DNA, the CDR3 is TGTGCCAGCAGTACCGTGGTCACAGGGGGCCGCACTGAAGCTTTCTTT.

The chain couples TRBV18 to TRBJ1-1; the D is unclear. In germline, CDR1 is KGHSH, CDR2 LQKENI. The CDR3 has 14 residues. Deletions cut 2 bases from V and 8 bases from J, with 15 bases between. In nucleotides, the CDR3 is TGTGCCAGCTCACCATTCTTTTCGGGAACCGAAGCTTTCTTT. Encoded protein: CASSPFFSGTEAFF.

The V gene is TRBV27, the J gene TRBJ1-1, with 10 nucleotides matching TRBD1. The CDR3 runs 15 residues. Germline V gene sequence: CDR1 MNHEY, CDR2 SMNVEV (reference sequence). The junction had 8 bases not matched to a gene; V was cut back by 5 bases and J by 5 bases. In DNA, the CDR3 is TGTGCCAGCAGTCTAAGACAGGGGGCGCGTACTGAAGCTTTCTTT. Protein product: CASSLRQGARTEAFF.

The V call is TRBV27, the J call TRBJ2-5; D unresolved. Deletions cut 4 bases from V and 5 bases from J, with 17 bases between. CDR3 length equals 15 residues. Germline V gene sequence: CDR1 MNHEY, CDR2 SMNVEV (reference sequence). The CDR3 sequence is CASSSIDTLRETQYF. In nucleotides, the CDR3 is TGTGCCAGCAGTTCGATAGACACTCTTAGGGAGACCCAGTACTTC.

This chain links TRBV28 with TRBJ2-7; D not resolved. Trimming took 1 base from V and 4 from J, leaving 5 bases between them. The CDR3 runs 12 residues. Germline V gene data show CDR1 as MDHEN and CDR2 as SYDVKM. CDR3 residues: CASSLYEYEQYF. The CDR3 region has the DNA TGTGCCAGCAGTTTATACGAGTACGAGCAGTACTTC. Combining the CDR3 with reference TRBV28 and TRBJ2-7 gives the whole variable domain DVKVTQSSRYLVKRTGEKVFLECVQDMDHENMFWYRQDPGLGLRLIYFSYDVKMKEKGDIPEGYSVSREKKERFSLILESASTNQTSMYLCASSLYEYEQYFGPGTRLTVT.

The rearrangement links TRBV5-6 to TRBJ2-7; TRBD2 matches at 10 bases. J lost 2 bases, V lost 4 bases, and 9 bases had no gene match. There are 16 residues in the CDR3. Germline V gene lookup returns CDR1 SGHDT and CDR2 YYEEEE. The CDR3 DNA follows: TGTGCCAGCAGCCCCCGGGGTAGCGGGGGGCCCTACGAGCAGTACTTC. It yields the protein CASSPRGSGGPYEQYF.

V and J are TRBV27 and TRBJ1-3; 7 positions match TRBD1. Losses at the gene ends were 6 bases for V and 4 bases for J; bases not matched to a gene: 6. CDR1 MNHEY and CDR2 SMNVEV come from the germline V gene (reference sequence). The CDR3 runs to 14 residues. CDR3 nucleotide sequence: TGTGCCAGCAGCCTCGGGACAGCCGGAAACACCATATATTTT. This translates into CASSLGTAGNTIYF.

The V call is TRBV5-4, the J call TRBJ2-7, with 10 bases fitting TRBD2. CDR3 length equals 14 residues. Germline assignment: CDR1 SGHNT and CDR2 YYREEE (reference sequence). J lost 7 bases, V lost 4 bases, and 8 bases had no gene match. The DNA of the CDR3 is TGTGCCAGCAGCGGAAGCGGGAGGGCCAGGGAGCAGTACTTC. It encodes CASSGSGRAREQYF.

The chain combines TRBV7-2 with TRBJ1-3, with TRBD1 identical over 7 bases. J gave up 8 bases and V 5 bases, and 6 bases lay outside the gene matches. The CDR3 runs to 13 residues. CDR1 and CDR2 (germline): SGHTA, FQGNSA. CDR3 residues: CASSLGTADTIYF. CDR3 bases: TGTGCCAGCAGCCTCGGGACAGCAGACACCATATATTTT.

CDR3 in amino acids: CASSYSISPRETQYF. CDR3 bases: TGTGCCAGCAGTTACTCGATATCCCCGAGGGAGACCCAGTACTTC. This chain connects TRBV6-5 to TRBJ2-5; no clear D. V was shortened by 0 bases and J by 5 bases, with 13 bases between the two germline ends. The CDR3 runs 15 residues. Germline CDR1 is MNHEY and CDR2 is SVGAGI.

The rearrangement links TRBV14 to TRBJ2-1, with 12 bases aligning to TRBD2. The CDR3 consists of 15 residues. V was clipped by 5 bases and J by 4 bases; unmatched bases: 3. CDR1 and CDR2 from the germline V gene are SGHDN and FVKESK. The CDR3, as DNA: TGTGCCAGCAGCGATACTAGCGGGGGGTACAATGAGCAGTTCTTC. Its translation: CASSDTSGGYNEQFF.

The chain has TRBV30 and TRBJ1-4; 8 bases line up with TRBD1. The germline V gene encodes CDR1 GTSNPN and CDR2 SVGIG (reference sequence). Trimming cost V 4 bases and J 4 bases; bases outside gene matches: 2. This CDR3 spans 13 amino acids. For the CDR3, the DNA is TGTGCCTGGACTGGACAGGGTAATGAAAAACTGTTTTTT. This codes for CAWTGQGNEKLFF.

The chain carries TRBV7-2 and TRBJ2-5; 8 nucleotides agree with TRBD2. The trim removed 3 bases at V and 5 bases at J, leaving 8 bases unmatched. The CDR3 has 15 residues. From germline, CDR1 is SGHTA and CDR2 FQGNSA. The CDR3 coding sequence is TGTGCCAGCAGCTTCAACGGGGGGGGGCGTGAGACCCAGTACTTC. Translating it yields CASSFNGGGRETQYF.

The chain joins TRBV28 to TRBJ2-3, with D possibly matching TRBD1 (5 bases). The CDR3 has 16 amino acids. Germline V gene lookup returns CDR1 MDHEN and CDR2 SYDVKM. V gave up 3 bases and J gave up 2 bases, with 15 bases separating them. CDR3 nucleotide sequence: TGTGCCAGCAGTTTCTTCTCGGACATCTCCACAGATACGCAGTATTTT. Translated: CASSFFSDISTDTQYF.

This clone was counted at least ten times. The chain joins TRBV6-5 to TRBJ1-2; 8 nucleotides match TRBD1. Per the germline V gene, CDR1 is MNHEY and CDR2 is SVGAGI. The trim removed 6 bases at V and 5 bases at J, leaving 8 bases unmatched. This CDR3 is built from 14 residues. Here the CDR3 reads CASSALDREYGYTF. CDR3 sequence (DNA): TGTGCCAGCAGCGCGTTGGACAGGGAATATGGCTACACCTTC.

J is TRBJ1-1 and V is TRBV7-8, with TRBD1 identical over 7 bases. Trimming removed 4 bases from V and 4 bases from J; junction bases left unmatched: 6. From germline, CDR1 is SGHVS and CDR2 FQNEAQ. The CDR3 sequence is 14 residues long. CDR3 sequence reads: CASSYHRGRTEAFF. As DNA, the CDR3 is TGTGCCAGCAGCTATCACAGGGGCCGCACTGAAGCTTTCTTT. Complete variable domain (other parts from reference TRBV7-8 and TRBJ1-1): GAGVSQSPRYKVAKRGQDVALRCDPISGHVSLFWYQQALGQGPEFLTYFQNEAQLDKSGLPSDRFFAERPEGSVSTLKIQRTQQEDSAVYLCASSYHRGRTEAFFGQGTRLTVV.

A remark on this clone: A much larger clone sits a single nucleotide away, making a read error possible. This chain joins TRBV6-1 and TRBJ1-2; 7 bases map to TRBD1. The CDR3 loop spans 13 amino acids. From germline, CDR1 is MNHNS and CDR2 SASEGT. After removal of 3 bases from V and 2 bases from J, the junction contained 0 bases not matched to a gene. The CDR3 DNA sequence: TGTGCCAGCAGTGACAGGGGGAACTATGGCTACACCTTC. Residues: CASSDRGNYGYTF.

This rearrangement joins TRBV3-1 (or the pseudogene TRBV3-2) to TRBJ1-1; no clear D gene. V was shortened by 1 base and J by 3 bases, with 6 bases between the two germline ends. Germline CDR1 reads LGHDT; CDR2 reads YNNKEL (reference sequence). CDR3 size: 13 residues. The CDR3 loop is CASSQAADTEAFF. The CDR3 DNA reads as TGTGCCAGCAGCCAAGCCGCGGACACTGAAGCTTTCTTT.

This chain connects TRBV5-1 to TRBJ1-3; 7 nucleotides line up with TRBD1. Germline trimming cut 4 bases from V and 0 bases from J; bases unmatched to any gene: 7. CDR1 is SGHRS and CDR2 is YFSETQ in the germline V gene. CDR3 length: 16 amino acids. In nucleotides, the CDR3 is TGCGCCAGCAGCGGCCAGGACAGGAGCTCTGGAAACACCATATATTTT. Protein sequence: CASSGQDRSSGNTIYF. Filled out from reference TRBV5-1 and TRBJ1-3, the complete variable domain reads KAGVTQTPRYLIKTRGQQVTLSCSPISGHRSVSWYQQTPGQGLQFLFEYFSETQRNKGNFPGRFSGRQFSNSRSEMNVSTLELGDSALYLCASSGQDRSSGNTIYFGEGSWLTVV.

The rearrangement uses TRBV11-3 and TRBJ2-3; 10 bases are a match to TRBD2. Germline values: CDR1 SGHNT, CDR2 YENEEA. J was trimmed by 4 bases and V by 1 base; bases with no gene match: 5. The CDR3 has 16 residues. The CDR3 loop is CASSLGTTSGADTQYF. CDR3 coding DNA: TGTGCCAGCAGCTTAGGCACCACTAGCGGGGCAGATACGCAGTATTTT.

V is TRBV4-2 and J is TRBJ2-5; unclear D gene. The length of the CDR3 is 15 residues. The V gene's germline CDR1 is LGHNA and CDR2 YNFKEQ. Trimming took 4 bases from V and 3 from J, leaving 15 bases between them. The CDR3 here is CASSPGGPPEETQYF. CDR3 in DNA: TGTGCCAGCAGCCCAGGTGGTCCGCCTGAAGAGACCCAGTACTTC.

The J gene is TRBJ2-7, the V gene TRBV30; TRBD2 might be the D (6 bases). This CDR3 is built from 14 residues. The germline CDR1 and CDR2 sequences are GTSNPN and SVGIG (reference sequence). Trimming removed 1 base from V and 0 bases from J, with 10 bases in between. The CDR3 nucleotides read TGTGCCTGGAGTGCGGGACTGCGCTCCTACGAGCAGTACTTC. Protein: CAWSAGLRSYEQYF.

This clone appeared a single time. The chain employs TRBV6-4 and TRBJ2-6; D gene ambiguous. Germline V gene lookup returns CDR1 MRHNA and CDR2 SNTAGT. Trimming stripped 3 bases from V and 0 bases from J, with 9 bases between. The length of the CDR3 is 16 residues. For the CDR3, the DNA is TGTGCCAGCAGTGATAAAGACAACTCTGGGGCCAACGTCCTGACTTTC. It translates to CASSDKDNSGANVLTF.

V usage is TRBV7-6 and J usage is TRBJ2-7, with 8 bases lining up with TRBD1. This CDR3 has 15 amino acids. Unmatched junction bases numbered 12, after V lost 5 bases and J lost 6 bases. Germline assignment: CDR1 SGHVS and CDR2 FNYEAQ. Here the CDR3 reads CASSPGQGRIREQYF. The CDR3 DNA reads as TGTGCCAGCAGCCCCGGACAGGGTCGAATACGCGAGCAGTACTTC.

CDR3 region: CASSLGRGSGNTIYF. As DNA, the CDR3 is TGTGCCAGCAGCTTAGGCCGGGGAAGTGGAAACACCATATATTTT. V gene TRBV11-2 combines with J gene TRBJ1-3; no firm D call. The germline gives CDR1 SGHAT, CDR2 FQNNGV. This CDR3 has 15 residues. V was pared by 1 base and J by 3 bases, with 10 bases between.

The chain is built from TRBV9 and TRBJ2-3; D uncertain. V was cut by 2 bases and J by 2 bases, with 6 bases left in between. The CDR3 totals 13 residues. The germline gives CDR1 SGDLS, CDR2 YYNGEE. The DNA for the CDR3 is TGTGCCAGCAGCGTTGCAGTCACAGATACGCAGTATTTT. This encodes CASSVAVTDTQYF. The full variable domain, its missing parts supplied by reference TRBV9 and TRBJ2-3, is DSGVTQTPKHLITATGQRVTLRCSPRSGDLSVYWYQQSLDQGLQFLIQYYNGEERAKGNILERFSAQQFPDLHSELNLSSLELGDSALYFCASSVAVTDTQYFGPGTRLTVL.

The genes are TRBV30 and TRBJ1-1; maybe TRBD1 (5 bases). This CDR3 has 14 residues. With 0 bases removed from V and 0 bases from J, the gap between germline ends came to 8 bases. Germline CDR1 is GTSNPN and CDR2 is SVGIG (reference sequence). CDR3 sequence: CAWSVAGMNTEAFF. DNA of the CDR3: TGTGCCTGGAGTGTGGCAGGGATGAACACTGAAGCTTTCTTT.

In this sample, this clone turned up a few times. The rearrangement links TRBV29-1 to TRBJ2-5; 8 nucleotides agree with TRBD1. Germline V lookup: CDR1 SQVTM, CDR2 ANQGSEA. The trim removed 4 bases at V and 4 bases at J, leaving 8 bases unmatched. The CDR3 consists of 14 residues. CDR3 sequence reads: CSVVPDRVRETQYF. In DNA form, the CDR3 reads TGCAGCGTTGTACCGGACAGGGTGAGAGAGACCCAGTACTTC.

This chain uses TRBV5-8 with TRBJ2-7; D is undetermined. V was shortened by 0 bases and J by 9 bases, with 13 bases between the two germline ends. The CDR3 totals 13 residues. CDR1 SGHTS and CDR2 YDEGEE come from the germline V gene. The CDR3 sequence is CASSLGQNSGQYF. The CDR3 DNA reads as TGTGCCAGCAGCTTGGGGCAGAACTCGGGGCAGTACTTC.

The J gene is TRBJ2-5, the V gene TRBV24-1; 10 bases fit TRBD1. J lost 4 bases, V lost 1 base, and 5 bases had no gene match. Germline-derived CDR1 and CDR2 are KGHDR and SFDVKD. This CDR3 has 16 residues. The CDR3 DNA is TGTGCCACCAGTGATTTAGAAGGGACAGGGGTAGAGACCCAGTACTTC. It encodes CATSDLEGTGVETQYF.